These T cell receptor beta chains were read from a single sample in a study of blood T cell repertoires in COVID-19. Sequenced by immunoSEQ multiplex PCR; TCRdb stores in-frame clones only, minus some. Of 200,000 to 300,000 clones listed, around 88% are singletons. Specimen: peripheral blood. The receptors come from a man aged 80 or over with acute or convalescent COVID-19. CDR3s include the opening cysteine and the closing phenylalanine or tryptophan. Fields, in order: V gene, J gene, clone size, CDR3 protein. Clone sizes are given selectively: once, few, many, or a class where the clone is expanded.

V: TRBV10-3; J: TRBJ1-2; size: -; CDR3: CAISGGYGYTF
V: TRBV20-1; J: TRBJ2-1; size: -; CDR3: CSASRAPPGTQSNNEQFF
V: TRBV5-4; J: TRBJ2-7; size: -; CDR3: CASTKAAGGMGDEQYF
V: TRBV6-5; J: TRBJ1-1; size: -; CDR3: CASSSNTGGGTEAFF
V: TRBV21-1; J: TRBJ1-3; size: -; CDR3: CASSGPRGDSGNTIYF
V: TRBV5-1; J: TRBJ2-2; size: -; CDR3: CASSASTGGGTGELFF
V: TRBV29-1; J: TRBJ1-4; size: -; CDR3: CSVESQDSGEKLFF
V: TRBV6-5; J: TRBJ2-7; size: -; CDR3: CASSSRREQYF
V: TRBV18; J: TRBJ1-2; size: once; CDR3: CASSPEERGYTF
V: TRBV6-2/TRBV6-3; J: TRBJ2-5; size: once; CDR3: CASSSLNRSEGETQYF
V: TRBV5-1; J: TRBJ2-6; size: -; CDR3: CASSLAAGDPHSGANVLTF
V: TRBV19; J: TRBJ2-7; size: -; CDR3: CARRRGQGFYEQYF
V: TRBV5-5; J: TRBJ1-2; size: -; CDR3: CASSYPTGMGGYTF